The next 20 T cell receptor beta chains were all read from a single sample in a study of blood T cell repertoires in COVID-19. Some clones are missing from TCRdb's copy, which holds only in-frame ones; the method was immunoSEQ multiplex PCR. The sample lists about 94,000 clones, about 89% occurring once. The sample consisted of peripheral blood. The receptors were gathered from a human donor with acute or convalescent COVID-19. The donor label of this sample is uncertain.

In this sample, this clone turned up a few times. The chain carries TRBV7-2 and TRBJ1-3; D may be TRBD1 (5 bases). CDR1 is SGHTA, CDR2 FQGNSA, per germline. Trimming removed 2 bases at V and 4 bases at J, with 12 bases between. The CDR3 spans 15 residues. The CDR3 DNA is TGTGCCAGCAGCTTAATGGGCAGGGAAGGAAACACCATATATTTT. The encoded protein is CASSLMGREGNTIYF. Full variable domain (rest looked up from reference TRBV7-2 and TRBJ1-3): GAGVSQSPSNKVTEKGKDVELRCDPISGHTALYWYRQSLGQGLEFLIYFQGNSAPDKSGLPSDRFSAERTGGSVSTLTIQRTQQEDSAVYLCASSLMGREGNTIYFGEGSWLTVV.

The chain has TRBV28 and TRBJ2-7; D remains ambiguous. The germline V and J ends were trimmed by 5 bases and 3 bases, with 11 bases remaining between them. The germline CDR1 and CDR2 sequences are MDHEN and SYDVKM. The CDR3 runs 13 residues. The CDR3 sequence: CASSQTPDYEQYF. CDR3 DNA: TGTGCCAGCAGTCAGACTCCCGACTACGAGCAGTACTTC.

This clone was picked up one time. This chain connects TRBV9 to TRBJ1-1; D possibly corresponds to TRBD1 (5 bases). From germline, CDR1 is SGDLS and CDR2 YYNGEE. Trimming cost V 10 bases and J 1 base, with 17 bases left between them. The CDR3 loop spans 14 amino acids. In nucleotides, the CDR3 is TGTGCCTCTACCCGGGGGGAAAGGAACACTGAAGCTTTCTTT. It yields the protein CASTRGERNTEAFF.

This clone appeared a single time. This rearrangement joins TRBV4-2 to TRBJ1-5; D is uncertain. V lost 4 bases, J lost 9 bases, and 13 bases lay in between. The CDR3 length is 13 residues. In germline, CDR1 is LGHNA, CDR2 YNFKEQ. The CDR3 here is CASSLRREGPQHF. The DNA for the CDR3 is TGTGCCAGCAGCCTCAGGAGGGAGGGGCCCCAGCATTTT.

V usage is TRBV2 and J usage is TRBJ2-7, with 8 bases identical to TRBD1. CDR1 and CDR2 from the germline V gene are SNHLY and FYNNEI. The CDR3 consists of 13 residues. J was trimmed by 3 bases and V by 5 bases; bases with no gene match: 3. The CDR3 DNA reads as TGTGCCAGCAGTCTTGGACAGGGCTACGAGCAGTACTTC. Amino acids: CASSLGQGYEQYF.

The V call is TRBV7-6, the J call TRBJ2-5, with TRBD1 identical over 8 bases. CDR1 SGHVS and CDR2 FNYEAQ come from the germline V gene. V dropped 1 base and J dropped 5; count of bases not matched to a gene: 9. CDR3 length: 16 amino acids. CDR3 DNA sequence: TGTGCCAGCAGCTTAGTTGGCAGGGGGCTCGGGGAGACCCAGTACTTC. This codes for CASSLVGRGLGETQYF.

The rearrangement uses TRBV5-6 and TRBJ2-6; unclear D gene. CDR3 length: 14 residues. Germline CDR1 reads SGHDT; CDR2 reads YYEEEE. The ends were cut back, 5 bases at V and 7 bases at J, with 13 bases in the middle. The CDR3 loop is CASRVGNVANVLTF. The CDR3 nucleotides read TGTGCCAGCAGGGTGGGCAATGTAGCCAACGTCCTGACTTTC.

The rearrangement joins TRBV5-1 to TRBJ2-7; D possibly corresponds to TRBD1 (5 bases). Germline values: CDR1 SGHRS, CDR2 YFSETQ. CDR3 length equals 13 residues. V gave up 3 bases and J gave up 0 bases, with 7 bases separating them. The CDR3 protein is CASSWQGSYEQYF. The CDR3 bases are TGCGCCAGCAGCTGGCAGGGCTCCTACGAGCAGTACTTC. Supplemented by reference TRBV5-1 and TRBJ2-7, the full variable domain reads KAGVTQTPRYLIKTRGQQVTLSCSPISGHRSVSWYQQTPGQGLQFLFEYFSETQRNKGNFPGRFSGRQFSNSRSEMNVSTLELGDSALYLCASSWQGSYEQYFGPGTRLTVT.

The V call is TRBV6-2 or TRBV6-3, the J call TRBJ2-1; D is undetermined. Germline assignment: CDR1 MNHEY and CDR2 SVGEGT. Trimming left V 5 bases short and J 4 bases short, with 3 bases between. The CDR3 extends over 11 amino acids. The CDR3 DNA follows: TGTGCCAGCAGTCCGTACAATGAGCAGTTCTTC. It translates to CASSPYNEQFF.

The chain uses TRBV19 and TRBJ1-5; a possible D gene is TRBD1 (6 bases). This CDR3 is 17 amino acids long. CDR1 LNHDA and CDR2 SQIVND come from the germline V gene (reference sequence). With 4 bases removed from V and 4 bases from J, the gap between germline ends came to 20 bases. The CDR3 DNA reads TGTGCCAGTAGTAATTACCGGGGGGGGCGCGGAAATCAGCCCCAGCATTTT. Translated, it gives CASSNYRGGRGNQPQHF.

The CDR3 region has the DNA TGTGCCAGCAGTGCCTTCCAGGGGAACACTGAAGCTTTCTTT. Translating it yields CASSAFQGNTEAFF. The V call is TRBV27, the J call TRBJ1-1, with D tentatively TRBD1 (5 bases). Germline V gives CDR1 MNHEY, CDR2 SMNVEV (reference sequence). Trimming removed 5 bases at V and 1 base at J, with 11 bases between. The length of the CDR3 is 14 residues.

The chain combines TRBV5-1 with TRBJ2-3; 9 bases fit TRBD2. CDR3 length: 17 residues. V shed 6 bases, J shed 1 base, and the junction held 12 bases outside the gene matches. Germline V gene lookup returns CDR1 SGHRS and CDR2 YFSETQ. CDR3 DNA: TGCGCCAGCAACCCCGGCGGTAGCGGGGGAGGCACAGATACGCAGTATTTT. Protein product: CASNPGGSGGGTDTQYF.

The chain has TRBV28 and TRBJ2-7, with 9 bases aligning to TRBD1. Germline V lookup: CDR1 MDHEN, CDR2 SYDVKM. The ends lost 5 bases at V and 2 bases at J; junction bases unmatched: 7. The CDR3 loop spans 15 amino acids. DNA for the CDR3: TGTGCCAGCAGTCTTGAGGACAGGGGTGCCTACGAGCAGTACTTC. Protein sequence: CASSLEDRGAYEQYF.

This chain links TRBV24-1 with TRBJ2-2; TRBD2 agrees at 14 bases. CDR1 and CDR2 from the germline V gene are KGHDR and SFDVKD. Losses at the gene ends were 4 bases for V and 2 bases for J; bases not matched to a gene: 5. This CDR3 spans 18 amino acids. The CDR3 loop reads CATSDLGLAGGNTGELFF. CDR3 DNA sequence: TGTGCCACCAGTGACCTTGGACTAGCGGGGGGCAACACCGGGGAGCTGTTTTTT.

The chain couples TRBV15 to TRBJ1-4; no reliable D call. The ends were cut back, 3 bases at V and 8 bases at J, with 10 bases in the middle. Germline V gene data show CDR1 as LNHNV and CDR2 as YYDKDF (reference sequence). The CDR3 contains 13 residues. Written as DNA, the CDR3 is TGTGCCACCAGCAGGAGCCCCGAGGAAAAACTGTTTTTT. This translates into CATSRSPEEKLFF.

The chain has TRBV7-8 and TRBJ2-7; 9 bases map to TRBD1. From germline, CDR1 is SGHVS and CDR2 FQNEAQ. This CDR3 has 16 amino acids. V gave up 2 bases and J gave up 3 bases; unmatched junction bases: 8. The CDR3 protein is CASSLIPADRGYEQYF. CDR3 bases: TGTGCCAGCAGCTTAATTCCGGCGGACAGGGGCTACGAGCAGTACTTC.

V is TRBV4-3 and J is TRBJ2-7; 7 bases fit TRBD2. V gave up 1 base and J gave up 6 bases; unmatched junction bases: 6. The CDR3 consists of 14 residues. Germline CDR1 is LGHNA and CDR2 is YSLEER. The CDR3 DNA sequence: TGCGCCAGCAGCCAAGGGGAGGGAGGGCTCGAGCAGTACTTC. This encodes CASSQGEGGLEQYF.

The chain links TRBV4-1 to TRBJ2-7; TRBD1 agrees at 7 bases. Germline V gene lookup returns CDR1 MGHRA and CDR2 YSYEKL. The CDR3 consists of 16 residues. Trimming removed 0 bases from V and 4 bases from J; junction bases left unmatched: 9. This CDR3 reads CASSQDVIQGLYEQYF. The CDR3 bases are TGCGCCAGCAGCCAAGATGTCATACAGGGGTTGTACGAGCAGTACTTC.

This CDR3 reads CASSIRGSSEETQYF. In DNA form, the CDR3 reads TGTGCCAGTAGTATCCGTGGGTCTAGCGAAGAGACCCAGTACTTC. V is TRBV19 and J is TRBJ2-5; TRBD2 might be the D (6 bases). V dropped 3 bases and J dropped 3 bases, with 14 bases sitting between them. Germline assignment: CDR1 LNHDA and CDR2 SQIVND (reference sequence). CDR3 length: 15 amino acids.

This rearrangement joins TRBV7-9 to TRBJ1-1; 10 nucleotides match TRBD1. The CDR3 has 14 residues. After removal of 6 bases from V and 3 bases from J, the junction contained 4 bases not matched to a gene. Per germline, CDR1 SEHNR and CDR2 FQNEAQ (reference sequence). The CDR3: CASRTGTGDTEAFF. In nucleotides, the CDR3 is TGTGCCAGCAGAACCGGGACAGGGGACACTGAAGCTTTCTTT.